This TCR beta chain was sequenced for a study of cytomegalovirus exposure and HLA in healthy donors. The PCR contained 60 Vbeta and 13 Jbeta primers. The data were produced by immunoSEQ multiplex PCR, yet TCRdb's version contains in-frame clones alone and is incomplete. Of 90,000 to 110,000 clones in the sample, approximately 71% were seen once. CDR3 size: 13 residues. CDR1 is MNHEY and CDR2 is SMNVEV in the germline V gene (reference sequence). V was trimmed by 6 bases and J by 4 bases, leaving 10 bases between them. Sequencing was done on a sample of PBMCs. This sequence originates from a woman aged 70-85 years in good health and CMV-seropositive. This sequence joins TRBV27 and TRBJ1-5; D is undetermined. The CDR3 bases are TGTGCCAGCAGCACGCGGGTGAATCAGCCCCAGCATTTT. Translated: CASSTRVNQPQHF.